A single sample gave rise to the 27 T cell receptor beta chains below, sequenced in a study of shared clonotypes between healthy human individuals. Sequencing was performed with immunoSEQ multiplex PCR; in TCRdb, only in-frame clones are kept and a portion is missing. The table has around 750,000 clones, 74% seen once; the top ten hold 1.5% to 2%. Specimen: memory CD4+ T cells sorted from blood. Subset here: CD45RA-negative fraction. All receptors come from a woman in her twenties or thirties in good health.

The chain joins TRBV11-2 to TRBJ2-7, with a tentative D call TRBD1 (6 bases). Germline V gene data show CDR1 as SGHAT and CDR2 as FQNNGV. The V gene lost 1 base and the J gene lost 5 bases, with 12 bases spanning the gap. The CDR3 extends over 14 amino acids. The CDR3 reads CASSLGTAVHEQYF. The CDR3 DNA reads as TGTGCCAGCAGCTTAGGGACAGCGGTCCACGAGCAGTACTTC.

Only a few counts were recorded for this clone. The V and J genes are TRBV6-5 and TRBJ1-2; D perhaps matches TRBD1 (6 bases). V dropped 7 bases and J dropped 5 bases, with 17 bases sitting between them. In germline, CDR1 is MNHEY, CDR2 SVGAGI. The CDR3 has 14 amino acids. This chain's CDR3 is CASKIGGLAYGYTF. DNA of the CDR3: TGTGCCAGCAAAATAGGGGGGTTAGCTTATGGCTACACCTTC.

The V and J genes are TRBV7-8 and TRBJ2-3; D remains ambiguous. V was cut by 5 bases and J by 0 bases, with 12 bases left in between. In germline, CDR1 is SGHVS, CDR2 FQNEAQ. The CDR3 spans 15 residues. The CDR3 DNA reads as TGTGCCAGCAGCCCGAGACAAACTAGCACAGATACGCAGTATTTT. This codes for CASSPRQTSTDTQYF.

The CDR3 DNA reads as TGTGCCAGCAGCCCCAGTTCAGGAGAGACCCAGTACTTC. Translating gives CASSPSSGETQYF. The J gene is TRBJ2-5, the V gene TRBV7-3; D is undetermined. Germline V gene lookup returns CDR1 SGHTA and CDR2 FQGTGA. The length of the CDR3 is 13 residues. V gave up 5 bases and J gave up 4 bases, with 11 bases separating them.

The V and J genes are TRBV10-1 and TRBJ2-3; 9 positions agree with TRBD2. V lost 3 bases, J lost 6 bases, and 13 bases stayed unmatched. The CDR3 spans 17 residues. The germline gives CDR1 WNHNN, CDR2 SYGVQD (reference sequence). The CDR3 nucleotides are TGCGCCAGCAGTGACCCCCCAGCGGGAGGTTTGGCGGATACGCAGTATTTT. Its translation is CASSDPPAGGLADTQYF.

This chain connects TRBV7-8 to TRBJ2-2, with D perhaps matching TRBD2 (5 bases). The germline V gene encodes CDR1 SGHVS and CDR2 FQNEAQ. V was shortened by 1 base and J by 3 bases, with 12 bases between the two germline ends. The CDR3 totals 16 residues. DNA of the CDR3: TGTGCCAGCAGCTTAGTCGGAAGGGAGTACACCGGGGAGCTGTTTTTT. Translated, it gives CASSLVGREYTGELFF.

The J gene is TRBJ2-3, the V gene TRBV2; D unresolved. The CDR3 sequence is 14 residues long. CDR1 is SNHLY and CDR2 is FYNNEI in the germline V gene. The V end lost 5 bases, the J end lost 1 base, and 10 bases lay between the germline ends. This chain's CDR3 is CASSRTSRTDTQYF. Here the CDR3 DNA reads TGTGCCAGCAGTAGGACGAGCCGCACAGATACGCAGTATTTT.

The chain combines TRBV29-1 with TRBJ2-5; 10 bases agree with TRBD1. V lost 8 bases to trimming and J lost 1 base; unmatched junction nucleotides: 7. This CDR3 is built from 14 residues. Germline lookup yields CDR1 SQVTM and CDR2 ANQGSEA. This chain's CDR3 is CSFSDRGSQETQYF. DNA of the CDR3: TGCAGCTTCTCGGACAGGGGGAGCCAAGAGACCCAGTACTTC.

This clone has more than one count but fewer than ten. V is TRBV6-1 and J is TRBJ1-3; a possible D gene is TRBD1 (5 bases). The germline V gene encodes CDR1 MNHNS and CDR2 SASEGT. V shed 8 bases and J shed 4 bases, with 18 bases lying between them. CDR3 size: 15 residues. CDR3: CASDPRGVEGNTIYF. The CDR3 DNA sequence: TGTGCCAGCGACCCTCGAGGGGTGGAGGGAAACACCATATATTTT.

Only one count was recorded for this clone. Within the sample, other DNA sequences also encode this same CDR3. The chain uses TRBV11-3 and TRBJ2-3; D is unclear. V was trimmed by 4 bases and J by 1 base, leaving 15 bases between them. Germline V gene lookup returns CDR1 SGHNT and CDR2 YENEEA. This CDR3 contains 16 residues. The CDR3 bases are TGTGCCAGCAGCTCCGGAACCTATGCGGGCACAGATACGCAGTATTTT. This gives the protein CASSSGTYAGTDTQYF.

The V and J genes are TRBV9 and TRBJ2-3, with TRBD2 matching over 8 bases. CDR3 length: 16 amino acids. With 0 bases clipped from V and 0 bases from J, the junction kept 3 bases outside the gene matches. Germline V gene data show CDR1 as SGDLS and CDR2 as YYNGEE. The CDR3 sequence is CASSVDSSGSTDTQYF. The CDR3 DNA is TGTGCCAGCAGCGTAGATTCTAGCGGGAGCACAGATACGCAGTATTTT.

This clone showed up just once. The chain carries TRBV28 and TRBJ2-5; 7 nucleotides match TRBD1. CDR3 length: 12 residues. The junction had 2 bases not matched to a gene; V was cut back by 5 bases and J by 5 bases. The V gene's germline CDR1 is MDHEN and CDR2 SYDVKM. The CDR3 here is CASSPTGETQYF. For the CDR3, the DNA is TGTGCCAGCAGTCCGACAGGGGAGACCCAGTACTTC.

The rearrangement uses TRBV5-1 and TRBJ1-1, with a possible D match to TRBD1 (6 bases). V was clipped by 4 bases and J by 1 base, with 11 bases between them. Germline V gene data show CDR1 as SGHRS and CDR2 as YFSETQ. This CDR3 spans 14 amino acids. CDR3 residues: CASSPGHANTEAFF. The CDR3, as DNA: TGCGCCAGCAGCCCGGGACATGCGAACACTGAAGCTTTCTTT.

The chain uses TRBV7-2 and TRBJ1-4; 7 bases match TRBD1. CDR1 and CDR2 from the germline V gene are SGHTA and FQGNSA. The CDR3 loop spans 13 amino acids. V was pared by 5 bases and J by 8 bases, with 5 bases of the junction left unmatched. The CDR3 nucleotides are TGTGCCAGCAGCATACAGGGGCGCGAAAAACTGTTTTTT. Amino acids: CASSIQGREKLFF.

The genes are TRBV4-1 and TRBJ2-4, with TRBD2 matching 9 bases. This CDR3 spans 20 amino acids. Germline V gene lookup returns CDR1 MGHRA and CDR2 YSYEKL. Trimming at V came to 8 bases and at J to 2 bases, leaving 22 bases not matched to a gene. In DNA, the CDR3 is TGCGCCAGCGCCGGACGATTCGACGGCGCTAGCGGGACCTCCAAAAACATTCAGTACTTC. This gives the protein CASAGRFDGASGTSKNIQYF.

V usage is TRBV19 and J usage is TRBJ1-1, with 7 bases lining up with TRBD1. Losses at the gene ends were 5 bases for V and 3 bases for J; bases not matched to a gene: 6. The CDR3 consists of 14 residues. Germline V CDR1 and CDR2: LNHDA, SQIVND (reference sequence). The CDR3 DNA follows: TGTGCCAGTAGTCCGCTAACAGGGGACACTGAAGCTTTCTTT. It encodes CASSPLTGDTEAFF.

The CDR3 protein is CASSTNRGPYEQYF. The CDR3 region has the DNA TGTGCCAGCAGCACCAACAGGGGACCCTACGAGCAGTACTTC. J is TRBJ2-7 and V is TRBV11-3, with TRBD1 matching over 7 bases. This CDR3 contains 14 residues. Germline V gene lookup returns CDR1 SGHNT and CDR2 YENEEA. The V and J ends lost 5 bases and 2 bases, in that order; junction bases with no gene match: 6.

V gene TRBV4-2 combines with J gene TRBJ2-2; 9 positions agree with TRBD2. This CDR3 contains 16 residues. Germline V lookup: CDR1 LGHNA, CDR2 YNFKEQ. V trimming: 5 bases; J trimming: 0 bases; junction bases outside the gene matches: 4. CDR3 amino acids: CASSFSSGTNTGELFF. As DNA, the CDR3 is TGTGCCAGCAGCTTTTCTAGCGGGACGAACACCGGGGAGCTGTTTTTT.

The V call is TRBV7-2, the J call TRBJ2-7, with 7 bases that match TRBD1. The CDR3 has 15 residues. V lost 5 bases to trimming and J lost 0 bases; unmatched junction nucleotides: 7. Germline loops: CDR1 SGHTA, CDR2 FQGNSA. This chain's CDR3 is CASSAWDRSSYEQYF. For the CDR3, the DNA is TGTGCCAGCAGCGCCTGGGACAGAAGCTCCTACGAGCAGTACTTC.

The rearrangement joins TRBV2 to TRBJ1-4, with 9 bases fitting TRBD1. Germline trimming cut 10 bases from V and 6 bases from J; bases unmatched to any gene: 6. The CDR3 totals 13 residues. The germline gives CDR1 SNHLY, CDR2 FYNNEI. In DNA form, the CDR3 reads TGTGCCACGTCCGGGACAGGGTATGAAAAACTGTTTTTT. It is translated as CATSGTGYEKLFF. Based on the CDR3 plus reference TRBV2 and TRBJ1-4, the full variable domain is EPEVTQTPSHQVTQMGQEVILRCVPISNHLYFYWYRQILGQKVEFLVSFYNNEISEKSEIFDDQFSVERPDGSNFTLKIRSTKLEDSAMYFCATSGTGYEKLFFGSGTQLSVL.

V usage is TRBV5-1 and J usage is TRBJ2-3; 8 bases line up with TRBD2. This CDR3 comprises 16 residues. After removal of 8 bases from V and 2 bases from J, the junction contained 13 bases not matched to a gene. CDR1 and CDR2 from the germline V gene are SGHRS and YFSETQ. CDR3 protein: CARSGSEYDNTDTQYF. The CDR3 DNA reads as TGCGCCAGAAGCGGGAGCGAGTATGACAACACAGATACGCAGTATTTT.

The genes are TRBV28 and TRBJ2-3, with 9 bases aligning to TRBD2. Per the germline V gene, CDR1 is MDHEN and CDR2 is SYDVKM. J gave up 5 bases and V 10 bases, and 10 bases lay outside the gene matches. There are 14 residues in the CDR3. CDR3 nucleotides: TGTGCCACCAAGCGGGGGGATACGATAGATACGCAGTATTTT. It encodes CATKRGDTIDTQYF.

The rearrangement links TRBV6-5 to TRBJ1-1; D ambiguous. Trimming pared 5 bases from V and 0 bases from J, leaving 13 bases between. Per germline, CDR1 MNHEY and CDR2 SVGAGI. The CDR3 covers 15 residues. The CDR3 nucleotides read TGTGCCAGCAGTAAAAACCCGGGTTTGAACACTGAAGCTTTCTTT. This codes for CASSKNPGLNTEAFF.

CDR3 nucleotides: TGTGCCAGTAGTTGGGGGCAGTTGAACACTGAAGCTTTCTTT. Translating gives CASSWGQLNTEAFF. V is TRBV19 and J is TRBJ1-1, with D possibly being TRBD1 (6 bases). The CDR3 runs 14 residues. Germline CDR1 LNHDA, CDR2 SQIVND (reference sequence). V was shortened by 5 bases and J by 0 bases, with 10 bases between the two germline ends.

V usage is TRBV11-1 and J usage is TRBJ2-7; 9 positions agree with TRBD1. Trimming at V came to 1 base and at J to 2 bases, leaving 0 bases not matched to a gene. This CDR3 region has 14 residues. Germline values: CDR1 SGHAT, CDR2 FQDESV (reference sequence). The CDR3 DNA reads as TGTGCCAGCAGCTTAGGACAGGGGGCCTACGAGCAGTACTTC. Translation gives CASSLGQGAYEQYF.

With respect to this clone: Germline is not matched at one junction end, which may reflect a read error. The rearrangement uses TRBV5-4 and TRBJ2-5; no reliable D call. CDR1 and CDR2 (germline): SGHNT, YYREEE (reference sequence). The CDR3 totals 11 residues. CDR3: CASSSQGTQYF. The CDR3, as DNA: TGTGCCAGCAGCTCCCAAGGGACCCAGTACTTC.

This clone appeared many times. The CDR3 is CASSLDSYSNQPQHF. DNA for the CDR3: TGTGCCAGCAGCCTGGACAGTTATAGCAATCAGCCCCAGCATTTT. V and J are TRBV7-9 and TRBJ1-5; TRBD1 might be the D (6 bases). The germline V and J ends were trimmed by 5 bases and 0 bases, with 11 bases remaining between them. The CDR3 covers 15 residues. Germline V gene lookup returns CDR1 SEHNR and CDR2 FQNEAQ (reference sequence).